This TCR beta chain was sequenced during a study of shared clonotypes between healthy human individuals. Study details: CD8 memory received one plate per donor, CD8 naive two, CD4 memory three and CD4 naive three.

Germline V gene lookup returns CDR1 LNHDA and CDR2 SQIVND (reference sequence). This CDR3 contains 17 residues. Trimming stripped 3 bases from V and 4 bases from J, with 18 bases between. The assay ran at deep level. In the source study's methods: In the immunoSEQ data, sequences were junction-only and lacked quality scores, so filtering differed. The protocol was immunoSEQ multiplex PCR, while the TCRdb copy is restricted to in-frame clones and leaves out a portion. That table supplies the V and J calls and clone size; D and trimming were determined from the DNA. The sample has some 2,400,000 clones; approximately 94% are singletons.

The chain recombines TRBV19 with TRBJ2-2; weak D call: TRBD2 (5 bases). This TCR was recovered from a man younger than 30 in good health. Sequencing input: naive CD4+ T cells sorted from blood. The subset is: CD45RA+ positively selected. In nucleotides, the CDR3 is TGTGCCAGTAGTATTTTCCGGGGTGAGCAGAGCACCGGGGAGCTGTTTTTT. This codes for CASSIFRGEQSTGELFF.